This entry lists 18 T cell receptor beta chains sequenced from one sample in a study of shared T cell receptors in the human thymus. Clones were sequenced by immunoSEQ multiplex PCR, and TCRdb holds only the in-frame ones, with some missing. The data show 55,000 to 75,000 clones, about 95% seen once. The source material was thymocytes. These receptors came from a human donor.

The rearrangement joins TRBV7-3 to TRBJ2-2, with D perhaps TRBD1 or TRBD2 (5 bases each). The germline V and J ends were trimmed by 1 base and 6 bases, with 24 bases remaining between them. CDR1 and CDR2 (germline): SGHTA, FQGTGA. The CDR3 loop spans 19 amino acids. This CDR3 is CASSLNVTGPAVVAGELFF. The CDR3 DNA is TGTGCCAGCAGCTTAAACGTCACGGGGCCAGCGGTTGTGGCCGGGGAGCTGTTTTTT.

As DNA, the CDR3 is TGCGCCAGCAGCCAAGAAGCCGCGTTTAGCGGAAGCTCCTACGAGCAGTACTTC. It yields the protein CASSQEAAFSGSSYEQYF. V is TRBV4-3 and J is TRBJ2-7; TRBD2 is a possible D gene (6 bases). Per germline, CDR1 LGHNA and CDR2 YSLEER. V was cut by 0 bases and J by 0 bases, with 18 bases left in between. There are 18 residues in the CDR3.

V is TRBV15 and J is TRBJ1-2; TRBD1 matches at 10 bases. The CDR3 contains 18 residues. The V and J ends lost 5 bases and 5 bases, in that order; junction bases with no gene match: 17. From germline, CDR1 is LNHNV and CDR2 YYDKDF (reference sequence). This CDR3 reads CATSPTCFPGQGTYGYTF. In nucleotides, the CDR3 is TGTGCCACCAGCCCCACTTGTTTTCCGGGACAGGGGACTTATGGCTACACCTTC.

The J gene is TRBJ1-1, the V gene TRBV19; D is uncertain. V gave up 1 base and J gave up 1 base, with 19 bases separating them. The germline V gene encodes CDR1 LNHDA and CDR2 SQIVND (reference sequence). The CDR3 runs 18 residues. The CDR3 region is CASSIGQEGRGENTEAFF. CDR3 DNA: TGTGCCAGTAGTATAGGGCAGGAGGGCCGTGGGGAGAACACTGAAGCTTTCTTT.

The chain combines TRBV5-7 with TRBJ1-5; weak D call: TRBD1 (5 bases). TRBV5-7 is recorded as an ORF, its role being uncertain. Trimming took off 8 bases at V and 3 bases at J, with 12 bases between the two ends. The CDR3 is made up of 13 amino acids. CDR3 region: CARLDSNNQPQHF. As DNA, the CDR3 is TGTGCCAGGCTCGACAGTAACAATCAGCCCCAGCATTTT.

The V gene is TRBV18, the J gene TRBJ2-7, with D uncertain. The V end was cut by 6 bases, the J end by 2 bases, with 8 bases between. The CDR3 is 12 amino acids. Germline-derived CDR1 and CDR2 are KGHSH and LQKENI. CDR3 nucleotides: TGTGCCAGCTCGCCAGGCACCTACGAGCAGTACTTC. Translated, it gives CASSPGTYEQYF.

Comment on this clone: Germline and junction disagree at one end, which may indicate a read error. The rearrangement uses TRBV7-2 and TRBJ2-5, with TRBD1 matching 8 bases. The CDR3 runs to 12 residues. Looked up from germline, CDR1 is SGHTA and CDR2 is FQGNSA. CDR3 protein: CASSPQSGQADF. The CDR3 DNA reads as TGTGCCAGCAGCCCACAATCGGGACAGGCGGACTTC.

The chain combines TRBV15 with TRBJ2-5, with 9 positions matching TRBD2. V dropped 0 bases and J dropped 4; count of bases not matched to a gene: 15. The germline CDR1 and CDR2 sequences are LNHNV and YYDKDF (reference sequence). The CDR3 has 19 residues. The CDR3 reads CATSREDPQTSGGVETQYF. CDR3 in DNA: TGTGCCACCAGCAGAGAGGACCCCCAGACTAGCGGTGGTGTAGAGACCCAGTACTTC.

This rearrangement joins TRBV4-3 to TRBJ1-1, with D hard to call. The CDR3 has 17 residues. Trimming took 0 bases from V and 0 from J, leaving 14 bases between them. Per germline, CDR1 LGHNA and CDR2 YSLEER. In nucleotides, the CDR3 is TGCGCCAGCAGCCAAGATGAGGGTCGGAAACTGAACACTGAAGCTTTCTTT. Translated, it gives CASSQDEGRKLNTEAFF.

The genes are TRBV9 and TRBJ1-1; D may be TRBD1 (5 bases). V lost 3 bases to trimming and J lost 0 bases, with 9 bases between them. The CDR3 covers 14 residues. Germline values: CDR1 SGDLS, CDR2 YYNGEE. CDR3 amino acids: CASSGRGMNTEAFF. CDR3 nucleotides: TGTGCCAGCAGCGGAAGGGGAATGAACACTGAAGCTTTCTTT.

The V gene is TRBV28, the J gene TRBJ1-1, with D unclear. The V end was cut by 3 bases, the J end by 0 bases, with 11 bases between. This CDR3 is 15 amino acids long. The germline V gene encodes CDR1 MDHEN and CDR2 SYDVKM. The CDR3 DNA reads TGTGCCAGCAGTTTCCCCTATCTCCTGAACACTGAAGCTTTCTTT. It is translated as CASSFPYLLNTEAFF.

This chain connects TRBV7-2 to TRBJ2-3, with D possibly TRBD2 on 6 matching bases. The CDR3 covers 19 residues. Trimming cost V 5 bases and J 0 bases, with 24 bases left between them. Germline loops: CDR1 SGHTA, CDR2 FQGNSA. The CDR3 bases are TGTGCCAGCAGCCTAGGTAGGGATCTAGCGCTACTTAGCACAGATACGCAGTATTTT. This encodes CASSLGRDLALLSTDTQYF.

V and J are TRBV19 and TRBJ1-6; the match to TRBD1 covers 7 bases. V dropped 7 bases and J dropped 10; count of bases not matched to a gene: 13. Germline-derived CDR1 and CDR2 are LNHDA and SQIVND (reference sequence). There are 15 residues in the CDR3. CDR3 nucleotide sequence: TGTGCCAGTAAGGTAGCGACAGGGCGAGACTCACCCCTCCACTTT. Translated: CASKVATGRDSPLHF. The variable domain in full, completed from reference TRBV19 and TRBJ1-6, reads DGGITQSPKYLFRKEGQNVTLSCEQNLNHDAMYWYRQDPGQGLRLIYYSQIVNDFQKGDIAEGYSVSREKKESFPLTVTSAQKNPTAFYLCASKVATGRDSPLHFGNGTRLTVT.

The rearrangement links TRBV25-1 to TRBJ2-2; TRBD1 matches at 8 bases. V lost 5 bases, J lost 4 bases, and 15 bases stayed unmatched. CDR3 length: 18 amino acids. Per the germline V gene, CDR1 is MGHDK and CDR2 is SYGVNS. The CDR3 DNA reads TGTGCCAGCAGTCCCAGGGTCGAAATACAGGGGGGCACCGGGGAGCTGTTTTTT. This gives the protein CASSPRVEIQGGTGELFF.

The rearrangement joins TRBV19 to TRBJ2-7; 7 bases line up with TRBD2. The CDR3 has 11 residues. V shed 7 bases, J shed 5 bases, and the junction held 2 bases outside the gene matches. CDR1 and CDR2 from the germline V gene are LNHDA and SQIVND (reference sequence). In nucleotides, the CDR3 is TGTGCCAGTACGGGGGGTAACGAGCAGTACTTC. As protein: CASTGGNEQYF.

The genes are TRBV4-2 and TRBJ1-5; TRBD1 might be the D (5 bases). CDR3 length equals 20 residues. V shed 4 bases and J shed 3 bases, with 28 bases lying between them. From germline, CDR1 is LGHNA and CDR2 YNFKEQ. The CDR3 bases are TGTGCCAGCAGCCTCCAAAGAGTTCGGGGCCGGGGGAAGATCAATCAGCCCCAGCATTTT. Protein sequence: CASSLQRVRGRGKINQPQHF.

V gene TRBV27 combines with J gene TRBJ1-1; possibly TRBD1 for D (5 bases). V was pared by 6 bases and J by 0 bases, with 23 bases between. The CDR3 totals 18 residues. Germline V gene data show CDR1 as MNHEY and CDR2 as SMNVEV (reference sequence). The CDR3 is CASRIRGATHTMNTEAFF. The CDR3, as DNA: TGTGCCAGCAGAATACGTGGGGCGACCCATACCATGAACACTGAAGCTTTCTTT.

J is TRBJ1-5 and V is TRBV27; TRBD1 matches 7 bases. The CDR3 runs to 16 residues. CDR1 is MNHEY and CDR2 is SMNVEV in the germline V gene (reference sequence). Trimming took 5 bases from V and 5 from J; bases not matched to a gene: 12. CDR3 DNA: TGTGCCAGCAGTCCACAGATGACAGGGTTCGATCAGCCCCAGCATTTT. Encoded protein: CASSPQMTGFDQPQHF.